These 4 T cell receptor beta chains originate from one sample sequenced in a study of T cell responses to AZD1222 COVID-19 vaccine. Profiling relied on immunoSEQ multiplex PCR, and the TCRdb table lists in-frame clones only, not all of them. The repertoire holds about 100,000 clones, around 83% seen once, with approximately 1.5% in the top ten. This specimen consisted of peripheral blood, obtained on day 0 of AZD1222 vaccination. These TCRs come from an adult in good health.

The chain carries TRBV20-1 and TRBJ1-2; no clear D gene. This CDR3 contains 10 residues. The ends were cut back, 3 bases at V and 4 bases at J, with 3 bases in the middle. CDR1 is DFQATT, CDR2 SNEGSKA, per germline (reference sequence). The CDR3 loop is CSASGYGYTF. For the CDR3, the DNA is TGCAGTGCTAGCGGCTATGGCTACACCTTC.

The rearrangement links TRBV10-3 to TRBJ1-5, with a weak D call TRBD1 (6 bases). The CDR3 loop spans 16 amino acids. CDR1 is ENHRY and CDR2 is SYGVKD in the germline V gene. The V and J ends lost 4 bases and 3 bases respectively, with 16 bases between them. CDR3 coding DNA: TGTGCCATCAGTGCGTGGGACATTTCCCCCAATCAGCCCCAGCATTTT. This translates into CAISAWDISPNQPQHF.

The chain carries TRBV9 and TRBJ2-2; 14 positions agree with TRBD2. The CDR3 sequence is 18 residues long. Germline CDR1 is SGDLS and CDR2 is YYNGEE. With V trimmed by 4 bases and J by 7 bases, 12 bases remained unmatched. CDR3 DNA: TGTGCCAGCAGCCCAACCCGGACTAGCGGGAGGATGAACGGGGAGCTGTTTTTT. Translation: CASSPTRTSGRMNGELFF.

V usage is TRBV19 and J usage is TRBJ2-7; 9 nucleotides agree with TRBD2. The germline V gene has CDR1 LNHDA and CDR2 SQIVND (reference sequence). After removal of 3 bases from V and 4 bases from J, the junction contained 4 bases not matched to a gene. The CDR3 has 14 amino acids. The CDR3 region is CASSMSLAGYEQYF. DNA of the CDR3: TGTGCCAGTAGTATGTCTCTAGCGGGATACGAGCAGTACTTC.